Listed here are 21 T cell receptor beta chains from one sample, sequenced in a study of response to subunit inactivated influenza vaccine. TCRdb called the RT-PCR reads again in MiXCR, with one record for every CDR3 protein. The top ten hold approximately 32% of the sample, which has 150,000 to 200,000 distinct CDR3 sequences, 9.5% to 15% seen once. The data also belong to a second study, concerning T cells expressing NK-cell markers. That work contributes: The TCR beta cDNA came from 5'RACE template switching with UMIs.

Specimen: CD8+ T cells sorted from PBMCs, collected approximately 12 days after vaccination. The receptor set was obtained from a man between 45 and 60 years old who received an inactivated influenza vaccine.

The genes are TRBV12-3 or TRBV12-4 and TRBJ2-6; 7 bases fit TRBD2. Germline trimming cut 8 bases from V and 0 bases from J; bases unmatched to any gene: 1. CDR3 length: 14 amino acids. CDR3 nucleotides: TGTGCCAGCGGGAGGGACTCTGGGGCCAACGTCCTGACTTTC. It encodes CASGRDSGANVLTF.

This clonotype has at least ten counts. The CDR3 sequence: CASSQDGSRSPLHF. For the CDR3, the DNA is TGCGCCAGCAGCCAAGACGGGTCTAGGTCACCCCTCCACTTT. The chain has TRBV4-3 and TRBJ1-6; D remains unclear. The V end lost 0 bases, the J end lost 10 bases, and 10 bases lay between the germline ends. CDR1 LGHNA and CDR2 YSLEER come from the germline V gene. This CDR3 has 14 residues.

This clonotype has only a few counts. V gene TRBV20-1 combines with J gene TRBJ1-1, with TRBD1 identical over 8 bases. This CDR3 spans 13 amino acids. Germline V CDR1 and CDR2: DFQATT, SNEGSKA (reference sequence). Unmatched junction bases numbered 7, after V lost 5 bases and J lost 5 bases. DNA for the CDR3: TGCAGTGCTTTCACAGGGGGAGGAACTGAAGCTTTCTTT. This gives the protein CSAFTGGGTEAFF.

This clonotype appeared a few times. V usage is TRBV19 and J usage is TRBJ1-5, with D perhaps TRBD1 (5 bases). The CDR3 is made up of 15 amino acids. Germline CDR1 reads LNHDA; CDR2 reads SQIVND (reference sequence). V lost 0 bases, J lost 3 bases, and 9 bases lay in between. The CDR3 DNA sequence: TGTGCCAGTAGTATAGATGCGGGACTCAATCAGCCCCAGCATTTT. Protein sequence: CASSIDAGLNQPQHF.

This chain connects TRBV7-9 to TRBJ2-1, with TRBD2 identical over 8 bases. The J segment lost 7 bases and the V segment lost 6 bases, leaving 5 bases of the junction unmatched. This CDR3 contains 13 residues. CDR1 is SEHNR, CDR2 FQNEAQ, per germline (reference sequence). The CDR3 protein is CASRTSGSNEQFF. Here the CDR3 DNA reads TGTGCCAGCAGGACCAGCGGGAGTAATGAGCAGTTCTTC.

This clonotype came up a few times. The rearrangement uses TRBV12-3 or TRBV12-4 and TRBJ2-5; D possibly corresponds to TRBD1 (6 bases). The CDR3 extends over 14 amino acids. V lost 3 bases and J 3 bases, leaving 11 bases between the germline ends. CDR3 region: CASSLGDTKETQYF. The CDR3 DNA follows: TGTGCCAGCAGTTTGGGGGACACCAAAGAGACCCAGTACTTC.

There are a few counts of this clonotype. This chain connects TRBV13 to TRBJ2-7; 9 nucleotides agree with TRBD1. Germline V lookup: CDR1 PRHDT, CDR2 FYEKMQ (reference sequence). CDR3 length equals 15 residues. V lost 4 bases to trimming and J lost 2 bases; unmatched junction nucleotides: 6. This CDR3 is CASSWGQGTTYEQYF. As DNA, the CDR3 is TGTGCCAGCAGCTGGGGACAGGGCACAACCTACGAGCAGTACTTC.

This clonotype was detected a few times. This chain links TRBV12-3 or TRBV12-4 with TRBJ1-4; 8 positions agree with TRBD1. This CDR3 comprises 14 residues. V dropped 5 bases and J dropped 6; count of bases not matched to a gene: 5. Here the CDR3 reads CASSHQGAYEKLFF. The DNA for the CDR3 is TGTGCCAGCAGTCATCAGGGGGCTTATGAAAAACTGTTTTTT.

The CDR3 loop is CASSATTGSTEAFF. CDR3 nucleotide sequence: TGTGCCAGCAGTGCCACGACAGGGAGCACTGAAGCTTTCTTT. The chain joins TRBV6-1 to TRBJ1-1, with TRBD1 matching 7 bases. V trimming: 4 bases; J trimming: 4 bases; junction bases outside the gene matches: 6. CDR3 length: 14 amino acids. Per the germline V gene, CDR1 is MNHNS and CDR2 is SASEGT.

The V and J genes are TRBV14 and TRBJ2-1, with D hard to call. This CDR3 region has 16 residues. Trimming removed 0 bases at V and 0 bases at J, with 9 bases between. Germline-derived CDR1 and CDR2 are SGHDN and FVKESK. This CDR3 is CASSQEYLSSYNEQFF. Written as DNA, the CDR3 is TGTGCCAGCAGCCAAGAATACTTGAGCTCCTACAATGAGCAGTTCTTC.

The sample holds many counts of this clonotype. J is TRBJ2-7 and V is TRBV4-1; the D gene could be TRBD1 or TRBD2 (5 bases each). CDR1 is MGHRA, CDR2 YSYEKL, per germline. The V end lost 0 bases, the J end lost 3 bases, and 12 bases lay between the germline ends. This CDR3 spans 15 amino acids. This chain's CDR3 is CASSQEPGPYYEQYF. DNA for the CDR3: TGCGCCAGCAGCCAAGAACCGGGGCCTTACTACGAGCAGTACTTC.

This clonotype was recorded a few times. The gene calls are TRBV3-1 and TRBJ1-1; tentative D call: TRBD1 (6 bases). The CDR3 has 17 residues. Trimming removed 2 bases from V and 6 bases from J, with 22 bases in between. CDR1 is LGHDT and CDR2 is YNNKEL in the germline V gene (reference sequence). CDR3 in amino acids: CASSQRGGKGSTAEAFF. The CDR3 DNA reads TGTGCCAGCAGCCAAAGGGGGGGAAAGGGCTCAACCGCTGAAGCTTTCTTT.

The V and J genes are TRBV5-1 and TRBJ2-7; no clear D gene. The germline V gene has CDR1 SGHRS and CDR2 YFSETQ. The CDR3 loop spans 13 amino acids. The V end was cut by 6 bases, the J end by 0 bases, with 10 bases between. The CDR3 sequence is CASMSLGSYEQYF. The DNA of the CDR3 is TGCGCCAGCATGTCTTTGGGCTCCTACGAGCAGTACTTC. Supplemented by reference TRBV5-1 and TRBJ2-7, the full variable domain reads KAGVTQTPRYLIKTRGQQVTLSCSPISGHRSVSWYQQTPGQGLQFLFEYFSETQRNKGNFPGRFSGRQFSNSRSEMNVSTLELGDSALYLCASMSLGSYEQYFGPGTRLTVT.

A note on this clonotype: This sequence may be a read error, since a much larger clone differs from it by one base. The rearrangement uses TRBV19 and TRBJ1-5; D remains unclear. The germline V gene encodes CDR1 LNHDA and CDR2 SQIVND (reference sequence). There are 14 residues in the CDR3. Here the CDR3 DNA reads TGTGCCAGTAGTATGGATGGTAGCAATCGGCCCCAGCATTTT. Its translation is CASSMDGSNRPQHF.

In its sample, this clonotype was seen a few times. The CDR3 here is CASSLTGPTTEAFF. CDR3 nucleotide sequence: TGCGCCAGCAGCTTGACAGGGCCGACCACTGAAGCTTTCTTT. J is TRBJ1-1 and V is TRBV5-1; D perhaps matches TRBD1 (6 bases). CDR3 length equals 14 residues. Germline V gene lookup returns CDR1 SGHRS and CDR2 YFSETQ. The V and J ends lost 1 base and 4 bases respectively, with 11 bases between them.

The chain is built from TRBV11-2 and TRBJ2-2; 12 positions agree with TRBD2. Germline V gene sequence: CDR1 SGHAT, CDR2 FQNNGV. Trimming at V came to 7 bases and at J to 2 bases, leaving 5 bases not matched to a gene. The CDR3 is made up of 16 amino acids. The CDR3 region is CASISSGRENTGELFF. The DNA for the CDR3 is TGTGCCAGCATCTCTAGCGGGAGGGAAAACACCGGGGAGCTGTTTTTT. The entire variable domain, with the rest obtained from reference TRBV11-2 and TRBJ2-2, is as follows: EAGVAQSPRYKIIEKRQSVAFWCNPISGHATLYWYQQILGQGPKLLIQFQNNGVVDDSQLPKDRFSAERLKGVDSTLKIQPAKLEDSAVYLCASISSGRENTGELFFGEGSRLTVL.

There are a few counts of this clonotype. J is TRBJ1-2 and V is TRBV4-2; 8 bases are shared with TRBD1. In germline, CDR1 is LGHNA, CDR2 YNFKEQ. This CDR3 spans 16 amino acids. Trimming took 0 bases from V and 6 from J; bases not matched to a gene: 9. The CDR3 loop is CASSQELADREDGYTF. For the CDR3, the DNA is TGTGCCAGCAGCCAAGAATTGGCGGACAGGGAGGATGGCTACACCTTC.

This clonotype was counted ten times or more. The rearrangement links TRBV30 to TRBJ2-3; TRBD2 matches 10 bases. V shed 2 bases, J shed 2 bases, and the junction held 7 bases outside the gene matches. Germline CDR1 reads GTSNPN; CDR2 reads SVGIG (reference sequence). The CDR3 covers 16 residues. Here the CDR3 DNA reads TGTGCCTGGAGTTCTGGGACTAGCGTCGACACAGATACGCAGTATTTT. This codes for CAWSSGTSVDTDTQYF.

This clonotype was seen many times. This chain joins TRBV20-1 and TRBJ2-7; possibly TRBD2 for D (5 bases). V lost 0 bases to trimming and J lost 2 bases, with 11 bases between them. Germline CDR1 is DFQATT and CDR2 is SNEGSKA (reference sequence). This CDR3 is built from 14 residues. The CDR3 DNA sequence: TGCAGTGCTAGAGATCTCCGGGGAGCCTACGAGCAGTACTTC. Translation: CSARDLRGAYEQYF.

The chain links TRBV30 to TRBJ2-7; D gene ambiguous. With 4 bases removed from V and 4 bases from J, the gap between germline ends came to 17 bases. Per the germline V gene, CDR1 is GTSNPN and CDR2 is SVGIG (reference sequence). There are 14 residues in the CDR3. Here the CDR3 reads CAWTPPGAGYEQYF. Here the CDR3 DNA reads TGTGCCTGGACCCCGCCTGGCGCTGGGTACGAGCAGTACTTC. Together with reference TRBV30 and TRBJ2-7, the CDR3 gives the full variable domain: SQTIHQWPATLVQPVGSPLSLECTVEGTSNPNLYWYRQAAGRGLQLLFYSVGIGQISSEVPQNLSASRPQDRQFILSSKKLLLSDSGFYLCAWTPPGAGYEQYFGPGTRLTVT.

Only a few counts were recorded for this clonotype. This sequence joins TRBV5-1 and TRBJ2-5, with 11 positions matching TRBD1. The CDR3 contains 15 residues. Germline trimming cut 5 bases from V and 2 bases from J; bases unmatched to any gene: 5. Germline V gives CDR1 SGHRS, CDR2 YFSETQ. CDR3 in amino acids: CASSAGTGGQETQYF. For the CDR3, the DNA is TGCGCCAGCAGTGCCGGGACAGGGGGACAAGAGACCCAGTACTTC.